This T cell receptor beta chain originates from a study of T-cell memory formation after mild COVID-19. As for the study in general: Clusters were largely donor specific.

With 5 bases removed from V and 6 bases from J, the gap between germline ends came to 13 bases. The CDR3 loop spans 13 amino acids. Germline V CDR1 and CDR2: MNHEY, SVGEGT. Study-wide points: For contracting clones, CD4+ ones sat mainly in CM and EM, CD8+ in EMRA. The SARS-CoV-2 specificity of second-wave clones reaching peak at day 37 remained unverified.

As concerns this clonotype: The antigen is not known.

5'RACE primed at constant segments yielded TCR alpha and TCR beta cDNA libraries bearing sample barcodes and UMIs. One entry per CDR3 protein, called by TCRdb with MiXCR from the 5' RACE reads. The data hold about 120,000 distinct CDR3 sequences, with about 20% observed a single time. The receptor comes from a man younger than 35 who had mild COVID-19 (a few samples of this study predate the infection). Cell type and time point are not known. Sequencing input: PBMCs or a T cell subset sorted from them (not recorded which). This chain uses TRBV6-2 or TRBV6-3 with TRBJ1-1; a weak D match, TRBD1 (6 bases). CDR3 region: CASSQLRGAEAFF. CDR3 bases: TGTGCCAGCAGTCAACTCAGGGGTGCTGAAGCTTTCTTT.